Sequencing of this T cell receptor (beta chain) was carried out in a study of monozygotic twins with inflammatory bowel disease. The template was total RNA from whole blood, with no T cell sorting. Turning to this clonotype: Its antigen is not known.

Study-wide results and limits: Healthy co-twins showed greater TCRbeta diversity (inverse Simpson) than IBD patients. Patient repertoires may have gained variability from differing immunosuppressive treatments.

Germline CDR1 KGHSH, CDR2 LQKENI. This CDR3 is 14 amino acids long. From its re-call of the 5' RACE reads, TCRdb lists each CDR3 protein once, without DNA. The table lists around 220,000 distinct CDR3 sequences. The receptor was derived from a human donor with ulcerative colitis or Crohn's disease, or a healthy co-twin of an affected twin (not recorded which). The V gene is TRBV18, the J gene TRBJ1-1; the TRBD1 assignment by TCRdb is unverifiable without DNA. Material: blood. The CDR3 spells CASSPYRGNTEAFF.